This entry lists 9 T cell receptor beta chains sequenced from one sample in a study of T cells after yellow fever vaccination. Each CDR3 protein gets one entry after TCRdb re-called the 5' RACE reads with MiXCR. The data show about 68,000 distinct CDR3 sequences, with about 7% seen just once and about 40% held by the top ten. The sequencing used CD8+ T cells sorted from PBMCs, collected about 41 days after the first yellow fever vaccination. These receptors came from a young man who received the YFV17D yellow fever vaccine.

This clonotype was observed at least ten times. V is TRBV12-3 or TRBV12-4 and J is TRBJ2-2, with a tentative D call TRBD1 (6 bases). The CDR3 length is 12 residues. Deletions cut 6 bases from V and 4 bases from J, with 6 bases between. In nucleotides, the CDR3 is TGTGCCAGCAGACAGGGCACCGGGGAGCTGTTTTTT. Residues: CASRQGTGELFF.

This clonotype has at least ten counts. The rearrangement links TRBV2 to TRBJ2-5; 7 bases match TRBD2. Germline V gene sequence: CDR1 SNHLY, CDR2 FYNNEI. This CDR3 has 15 residues. The V segment lost 8 bases and the J segment 5 bases; nucleotides outside the gene matches: 14. CDR3 sequence (DNA): TGTGCCAGCCGTAAAGGGGCGGCCGGGGGGGAGACCCAGTACTTC. Translated: CASRKGAAGGETQYF.

In its sample, this clonotype was seen many times. The chain uses TRBV7-6 and TRBJ2-2, with 10 bases that match TRBD1. After removal of 5 bases from V and 6 bases from J, the junction contained 9 bases not matched to a gene. The CDR3 extends over 16 amino acids. Germline CDR1 is SGHVS and CDR2 is FNYEAQ. The CDR3 here is CASSQGRTGGAGELFF. CDR3 nucleotide sequence: TGTGCCAGCAGCCAAGGGCGGACAGGGGGTGCCGGGGAGCTGTTTTTT.

CDR3 in amino acids: CASSFELAGNSYEQYV. The CDR3 DNA reads as TGTGCCAGCAGTTTTGAACTAGCGGGGAATTCCTACGAGCAGTACGTC. The chain joins TRBV6-2 or TRBV6-3 to TRBJ2-7; 10 bases align to TRBD2. CDR1 is MNHEY and CDR2 is SVGEGT in the germline V gene. The CDR3 has 16 amino acids. V shed 4 bases, J shed 1 base, and the junction held 7 bases outside the gene matches.

This sequence joins TRBV19 and TRBJ1-4, with D uncertain. The CDR3 contains 16 residues. V dropped 3 bases and J dropped 0 bases, with 11 bases sitting between them. Germline CDR1 is LNHDA and CDR2 is SQIVND (reference sequence). CDR3 bases: TGTGCCAGTAGTATGTCGTCCCAAGCAACTAATGAAAAACTGTTTTTT. It specifies CASSMSSQATNEKLFF.

This clonotype has a count of ten or more. The chain has TRBV7-3 and TRBJ2-1; 10 bases are a match to TRBD1. After removal of 4 bases from V and 3 bases from J, the junction contained 3 bases not matched to a gene. Germline-derived CDR1 and CDR2 are SGHTA and FQGTGA. This CDR3 has 15 residues. The CDR3 sequence: CASSSWTGGYNEQFF. The CDR3 region has the DNA TGTGCCAGCAGCTCTTGGACAGGGGGCTACAATGAGCAGTTCTTC.

The V and J genes are TRBV29-1 and TRBJ2-1; 8 bases map to TRBD2. Losses at the gene ends were 6 bases for V and 10 bases for J; bases not matched to a gene: 14. The germline CDR1 and CDR2 sequences are SQVTM and ANQGSEA. The CDR3 contains 14 residues. CDR3 in DNA: TGCAGCGTCCCGGGGGGCGGGGGGCCCAGGGAGCAGTTCTTC. It encodes CSVPGGGGPREQFF.

This clonotype was seen only a few times. This rearrangement joins TRBV6-4 to TRBJ2-3, with TRBD2 as a possible D gene (5 bases). Deletions cut 2 bases from V and 4 bases from J, with 16 bases between. Germline CDR1 MRHNA, CDR2 SNTAGT. This CDR3 spans 16 amino acids. DNA for the CDR3: TGTGCCAGCAGTGACAACGTTGCTAGCATGGCAGATACGCAGTATTTT. It yields the protein CASSDNVASMADTQYF.

This clonotype was seen many times. The V call is TRBV3-1, the J call TRBJ2-3; D gene ambiguous. The V gene's germline CDR1 is LGHDT and CDR2 YNNKEL (reference sequence). V was trimmed by 3 bases and J by 1 base, leaving 8 bases between them. There are 14 residues in the CDR3. CDR3 sequence (DNA): TGTGCCAGCAGCCACGAACACGGCACAGATACGCAGTATTTT. Its protein is CASSHEHGTDTQYF.